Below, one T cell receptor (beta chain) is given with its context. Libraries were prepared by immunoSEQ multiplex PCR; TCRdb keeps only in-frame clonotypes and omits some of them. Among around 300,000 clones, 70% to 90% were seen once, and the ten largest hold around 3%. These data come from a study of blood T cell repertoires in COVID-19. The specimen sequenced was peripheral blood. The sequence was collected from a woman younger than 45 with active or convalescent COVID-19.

The CDR3 loop reads CASSQGLGWGEQYF. The CDR3 nucleotides are TGTGCCAGCAGCCAGGGACTAGGATGGGGCGAGCAGTACTTC. This chain uses TRBV7-6 with TRBJ2-7; 8 bases map to TRBD2. V lost 5 bases and J lost 6; bases outside the gene matches: 9. CDR1 is SGHVS and CDR2 is FNYEAQ in the germline V gene. The CDR3 is made up of 14 amino acids.